This T cell receptor (beta chain) stems from a study of T cells in Graves' hyperthyroidism and ophthalmopathy. Regarding the study as a whole: Ophthalmopathy and stable hyperthyroidism were told apart by a 13 V-J model.

This clonotype was seen at least ten times. Its antigen remains unknown. Using over 8.5 ml of fresh peripheral blood, PBMCs were prepared. RNA transcripts provided the source from which TCR beta CDR3 regions were amplified. The HTBI set primed first-round TCR CDR3 RT-PCR. TCRdb itself ran the multiplex PCR reads through MiXCR, one entry per CDR3 protein. The table has about 500,000 distinct CDR3 sequences, 15% to 20% seen once; the top ten hold approximately 18%. Specimen: blood. This clonotype was sampled from a woman under 30 with Graves' ophthalmopathy.

This CDR3 reads CASSLSGGPYEQYF. The DNA for the CDR3 is TGTGCCAGCAGCTTATCAGGGGGACCTTACGAGCAGTACTTC. The chain combines TRBV7-9 with TRBJ2-7; TRBD1 matches 7 bases. Germline V gene lookup returns CDR1 SEHNR and CDR2 FQNEAQ (reference sequence). The CDR3 contains 14 residues. V lost 2 bases and J lost 4; bases outside the gene matches: 5.